Listed here is a single T cell receptor beta chain. This clonotype has ten or more counts. Its binding antigen is unknown. Nothing much larger sits one base from this clone, and base qualities are not available. The sample belongs to a study of naive and memory T cell subsets (dated by TCRdb to the late 2010s). For the study in its entirety: The study applied an open-source, UMI-based TCR alpha and beta sequencing pipeline to sorted naive and memory peripheral blood T cell subsets. IgG serology results and the functional CMV T cell responses were in complete agreement. RNA was DNase-treated and reverse transcribed with TCR constant-region primers, mostly using SuperScript III. What the study reported, not specific to this receptor: In both CD4 and CD8 cells, the Gini index increased while Shannon and inverse Simpson diversity decreased from naive through CM, EM and EMRA. TCR abundance followed a power law with an exponent that was different for naive and memory subsets but consistent across the three individuals. Once error correction was done, more than 85% of naive TCR sequences showed up just once, which made the naive abundance distributions much steeper than those of the memory subsets. The repertoire findings for the naive and memory subsets could not be validated, as no ground truth was available. A clonotype was defined as a single alpha or beta chain sequence rather than as a paired alpha/beta receptor. RNA-based TCR counts may be influenced by expression changes linked to T cell activation and differentiation.

Receptors were amplified or captured by UMI-ligation and nested PCR. The beta constant-region primer was an equimolar mix of two oligonucleotides covering both TRBC1 and TRBC2. T4 RNA ligase 1 ligated a single-stranded oligonucleotide carrying the SP2 primer and a 12-nucleotide UMI to the cDNA 3' end. Four rounds of PCR, combining the SP2 primer with nested alpha and beta constant-region primers, were used to amplify the ligated cDNA. Incubation of the ligation reaction was carried out at 16 degrees C for roughly 20-25 hours. PCR2 was usually performed as a SYBR Green qPCR and halted at a preset threshold so that over-amplification would not occur. Apart from the first purification, every purification step used Agencourt AMPure XP magnetic beads. Libraries were quantified by Qubit and checked on a TapeStation, where a main peak was expected near 650 bp. Pooled libraries were sequenced on an Illumina MiSeq with v2 2x251 paired-end kits, typically giving about 0.95-2.2 million reads per sample. Libraries were pooled at around 4 nM per sample, and roughly 4.5-8% PhiX was added to improve cluster recognition. The paper's data handling went like this. V and J genes were assigned to Demultiplexor-processed FASTQ reads by Decombinator through tag matching, with a single base-pair mismatch being allowed. Collapsinator relied on UMIs to fix sequencing errors as well as frequency errors caused by PCR heterogeneity. CDR3Translator translated TCRs and extracted CDR3s from the conserved cysteine to the FGXG phenylalanine, flagging non-productive sequences. Gini, Shannon entropy and inverse Simpson indices were calculated on repertoires that had been subsampled to equal numbers of UMI-defined TCRs. Power-law fits to clonotype abundance distributions were performed by maximum likelihood within the linear range. For one naive CD8 sample, the pipeline and MIGEC produced similar UMI counts, unique TCR numbers and clonal distributions. Repertoires were searched for around 8,000 CMV-associated CDR3 sequences compiled from VDJdb and a published dataset. TCRdb reanalyzed the raw reads on its own, using fastp at Q25 for trimming and MiXCR for clone calling, and kept in-frame beta chains. Every distinct CDR3 protein forms one entry, paired with its most common genes and DNA. The V and J calls were not made by the authors but by TCRdb's processing. Here the sample has tens of thousands of distinct CDR3 sequences; less than 15% occur a single time. Roughly 21% of the sample is taken by the ten largest.

From the second PCR step on, the TCR alpha and beta chain libraries were amplified in separate reactions. To determine each donor's CMV status, fresh PBMCs were stimulated overnight with CMV viral lysate, and IFNgamma production from CD4+ T cells was then assessed. Miltenyi beads were used first to positively select CD4 T cells, and CD8 T cells were then positively selected from the CD4-negative fraction. After staining for CD3, CD4, CD8, CD45RA, CD27 and a live/dead dye, cells were sorted on a BD Aria II into four subsets based on CD45RA and CD27. For sorting, CD45RA-CD27- cells were defined as effector memory cells, while CD45RA+CD27- cells were defined as EMRA cells. A few healthy volunteers provided blood, and the blood of each volunteer was split into CD4 and CD8 T cells and then into four differentiation subsets. Approximately 130 ml of peripheral blood was drawn per donor, and PBMC were isolated by Ficoll-Paque PLUS density-gradient centrifugation. Sorted cells were lysed in RLT buffer, after which RNA was extracted using a Qiagen RNeasy kit and stored at -80 degrees C.

The CDR3 sequence holds 14 residues, the cysteine and phenylalanine included. This entry keeps only the CDR3 DNA: 42 bases, framed from base 1. CDR1 MDHEN and CDR2 SYDVKM were looked up in the germline V gene. The junction shows trimming of 2 bases on V and 8 bases on J, plus 12 bases between the germline ends. Recombination joined TRBV28 with TRBJ1-4; the D segment could be TRBD1, given 6 matching bases. Sequenced input: effector memory CD4+ T cells from blood. This specimen's cell subset or site label, per the study, means: effector memory, CD45RA- CD27-. The source is a human donor in good health. The DNA sequence follows: TGTGCCAGCAGTTTAGGGACACGACAAGAAAAACTGTTTTTT. Translated, this is CASSLGTRQEKLFF.